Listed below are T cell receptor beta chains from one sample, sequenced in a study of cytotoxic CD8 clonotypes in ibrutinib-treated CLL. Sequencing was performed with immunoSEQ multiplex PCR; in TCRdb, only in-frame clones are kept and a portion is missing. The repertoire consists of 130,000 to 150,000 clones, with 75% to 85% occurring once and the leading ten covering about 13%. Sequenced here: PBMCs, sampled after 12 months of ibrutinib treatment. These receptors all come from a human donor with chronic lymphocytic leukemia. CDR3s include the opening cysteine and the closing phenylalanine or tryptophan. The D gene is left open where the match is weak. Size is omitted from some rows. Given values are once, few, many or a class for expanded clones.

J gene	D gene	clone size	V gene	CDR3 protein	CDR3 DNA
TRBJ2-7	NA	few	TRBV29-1	CSVRGTYEQYF	TGCAGCGTTCGGGGAACCTACGAGCAGTACTTC
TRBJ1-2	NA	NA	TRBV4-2	CASSQDRVIYGYTF	TGTGCCAGCAGCCAAGACAGGGTTATATATGGCTACACCTTC
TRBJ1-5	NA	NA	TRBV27	CASSLYFRGGSFSNQPQHF	TGTGCCAGCAGTTTATATTTCCGGGGCGGCAGTTTTAGCAATCAGCCCCAGCATTTT
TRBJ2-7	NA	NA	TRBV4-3	CASSQLDGGDFEQYF	TGCGCCAGCAGCCAATTGGACGGTGGGGACTTCGAGCAGTACTTC
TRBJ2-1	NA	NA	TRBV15	CATSSPIQRVHNEQFF	TGTGCCACCAGCAGTCCCATTCAGCGTGTCCACAATGAGCAGTTCTTC
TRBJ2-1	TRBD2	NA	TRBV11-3	CASSLGLAALSTDEQFF	TGTGCCAGCAGCTTAGGACTAGCGGCCCTATCGACCGATGAGCAGTTCTTC
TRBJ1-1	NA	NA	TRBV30	CAWSADRTEAFF	TGTGCCTGGAGTGCTGATCGCACTGAAGCTTTCTTT
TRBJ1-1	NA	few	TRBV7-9	CASSYLSEAFF	TGTGCCAGCAGCTATTTGTCTGAAGCTTTCTTT
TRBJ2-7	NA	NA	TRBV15	CATSRDYPRSSYEQYF	TGTGCCACCAGCAGAGATTACCCCCGGAGCTCCTACGAGCAGTACTTC
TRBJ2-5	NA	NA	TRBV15	CATSREEALQETQYF	TGTGCCACCAGCAGAGAAGAAGCACTCCAAGAGACCCAGTACTTC
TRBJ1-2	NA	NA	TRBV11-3	CASSLDEFSEGYTF	TGTGCCAGCAGCTTAGATGAGTTCAGTGAGGGCTACACCTTC
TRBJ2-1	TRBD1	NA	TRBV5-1	CASSALGQGYNNEQFF	TGCGCCAGCAGCGCCCTGGGACAGGGTTACAACAATGAGCAGTTCTTC
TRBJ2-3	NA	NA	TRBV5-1	CASSLGTVGTDTQYF	TGCGCCAGCAGCTTGGGGACAGTTGGCACAGATACGCAGTATTTT
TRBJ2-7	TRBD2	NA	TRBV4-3	CASSQGLAGVYEQYF	TGCGCCAGCAGCCAGGGACTAGCGGGAGTCTACGAGCAGTACTTC
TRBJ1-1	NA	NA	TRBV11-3	CASSLDSRTEAFF	TGTGCCAGCAGCTTAGATTCCAGAACTGAAGCTTTCTTT
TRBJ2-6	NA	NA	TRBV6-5	CASSPRRSGANVLTF	TGTGCCAGCAGTCCCCGCCGCTCTGGGGCCAACGTCCTGACTTTC
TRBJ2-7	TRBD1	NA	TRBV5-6	CASSLLDRDSYEQYF	TGTGCCAGCAGCTTGCTTGACAGGGACTCCTACGAGCAGTACTTC
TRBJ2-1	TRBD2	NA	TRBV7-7	CASSLALGREKDEQFF	TGTGCCAGCAGCTTAGCGTTGGGGCGGGAGAAGGATGAGCAGTTCTTC
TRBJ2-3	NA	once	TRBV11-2	CASSLLGAYTDTQYF	TGTGCCAGCAGCTTACTGGGGGCGTATACAGATACGCAGTATTTT
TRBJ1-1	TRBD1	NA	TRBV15	CATSRAGGPNTEAFF	TGTGCCACCAGCAGAGCAGGGGGCCCCAACACTGAAGCTTTCTTT
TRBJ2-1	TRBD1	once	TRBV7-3	CASSWTGPVEQFF	TGTGCCAGCAGCTGGACAGGTCCCGTTGAGCAGTTCTTC
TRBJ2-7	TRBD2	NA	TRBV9	CASSAGTSRYEQYF	TGTGCCAGCAGCGCCGGGACTAGCCGCTACGAGCAGTACTTC
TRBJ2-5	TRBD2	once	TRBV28	CASSPGGEQETQYF	TGTGCCAGCAGCCCCGGGGGGGAGCAAGAGACCCAGTACTTC
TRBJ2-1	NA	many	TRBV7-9	CASSSPSIRSYNEQFF	TGTGCCAGCAGCTCACCTAGCATAAGATCCTACAATGAGCAGTTCTTC
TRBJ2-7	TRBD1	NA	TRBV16	CASSQLGGQGSLKQYF	TGTGCCAGCAGCCAATTAGGGGGACAGGGCTCTCTGAAGCAGTACTTC
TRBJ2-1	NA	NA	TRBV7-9	CASSSSAYNEQFF	TGTGCCAGCAGCTCAAGTGCATACAATGAGCAGTTCTTC
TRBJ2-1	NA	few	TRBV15	CATSRAKQTYNEQFF	TGTGCCACCAGCAGAGCTAAGCAAACCTACAATGAGCAGTTCTTC
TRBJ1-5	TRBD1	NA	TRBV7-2	CASGSGTGYQPQHF	TGTGCCAGCGGTTCCGGGACAGGTTACCAGCCCCAGCATTTT
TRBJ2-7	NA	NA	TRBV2	CASTREVAVGSYEQYF	TGTGCCAGCACCCGTGAAGTTGCAGTCGGCTCCTACGAGCAGTACTTC
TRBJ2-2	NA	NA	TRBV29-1	CSVEDPMTGELFF	TGCAGCGTTGAAGATCCGATGACCGGGGAGCTGTTTTTT
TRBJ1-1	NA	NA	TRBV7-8	CASSGRAAMSTEAFF	TGTGCCAGCAGCGGCCGGGCCGCTATGAGTACTGAAGCTTTCTTT
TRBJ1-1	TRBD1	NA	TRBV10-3	CAIRDRPSTEAFF	TGTGCCATCAGGGACAGGCCCTCGACTGAAGCTTTCTTT